Listed here is a single T cell receptor beta chain. The repertoire was sequenced with immunoSEQ multiplex PCR; TCRdb's copy has only in-frame clones and lacks some. The table lists more than 2 million clones, roughly 95% of them singletons. This sample was taken from a study of shared clonotypes between healthy human individuals. The CDR3 is made up of 17 amino acids. CDR1 SGHDT and CDR2 YYEEEE come from the germline V gene. Trimming left V 0 bases short and J 0 bases short, with 10 bases between. The V call is TRBV5-6, the J call TRBJ1-6; TRBD1 might be the D (5 bases). Material: naive CD4+ T cells sorted from blood. The subset here: CD45RA+ positively selected. The receptor was isolated from a man between 18 and 35 years old in good health. CDR3 loop: CASSLEIGDSYNSPLHF. The CDR3 DNA is TGTGCCAGCAGCTTGGAGATAGGGGACTCCTATAATTCACCCCTCCACTTT.